The rows below give T cell receptor beta chains drawn from one sample of a study of blood T cells in healthy people across ages. Using its own MiXCR run on the 5' RACE reads, TCRdb lists one record per CDR3 protein. The data show 1 million or so distinct CDR3 sequences, over 35% seen once. Material: blood. These receptors were obtained from a woman aged 55-69 years in good health. The CDR3 runs from the conserved cysteine through the conserved F or W. Fields, in order: D gene, J gene, clone size, V gene, CDR3 DNA, CDR3 protein. A D gene is named only where the DNA matches it firmly. Not every row has a clone size; where given, it reads once, few, many or a size class.

TRBD2,TRBJ2-5,.,TRBV5-8,TGTGCCAGCAGCTTTGGAAGGCGGGAGGATGAAGAGACCCAGTACTTC,CASSFGRREDEETQYF
.,TRBJ2-7,.,TRBV7-8,TGTGCCAGCAGCTTAGAAGGCCCGGGGGCCTACGAGCAGTACTTC,CASSLEGPGAYEQYF
TRBD2,TRBJ2-1,.,TRBV29-1,TGCAGCGTCCAGGGACTAGCGGGAGCCGGTGAGCAGTTCTTC,CSVQGLAGAGEQFF
TRBD1,TRBJ1-1,few,TRBV20-1,TGCAGTGCTAGAAATCAGGGGGCGGTGATAGGGACTGAAGCTTTCTTT,CSARNQGAVIGTEAFF
.,TRBJ1-6,few,TRBV30,TGTGCCTGGAGTGTGGCAAATAATTCACCCCTCCACTTT,CAWSVANNSPLHF
TRBD2,TRBJ2-1,many,TRBV7-9,TGTGCCAGCAGCCCCCCGGGACTAGCGGGAGTAAATGAGCAGTTCTTC,CASSPPGLAGVNEQFF
.,TRBJ2-5,.,TRBV11-2,TGTGCCAGCAGCTTAGATCGGGTTGGGGGGGAGACCCAGTACTTC,CASSLDRVGGETQYF
.,TRBJ2-3,.,TRBV5-1,TGCGCCAGCAGCTCGGACCTTTACACAGATACGCAGTATTTT,CASSSDLYTDTQYF
.,TRBJ2-5,few,TRBV3-1,TGTGCCAGCAGCCAAGATGAACGGCCCGGCCCCCAGTACTTC,CASSQDERPGPQYF
.,TRBJ2-1,.,TRBV20-1,TGCAGTGCTAGAAGTAGCGGCTCCTACAATGAGCAGTTCTTC,CSARSSGSYNEQFF
.,TRBJ2-7,.,TRBV15,TGTGCCACCAGCAGAGAAGTCAGCAGCTCCTACGAGCAGTACTTC,CATSREVSSSYEQYF
TRBD1,TRBJ1-1,.,TRBV4-1,TGCGCCAGCAGCCAAGGGGGGACAGGGGGTCGTACTGAAGCTTTCTTT,CASSQGGTGGRTEAFF
.,TRBJ2-5,few,TRBV10-3,TGTGCCATCAGTGAAGTAGGGATACAAGAGACCCAGTACTTC,CAISEVGIQETQYF
TRBD2,TRBJ2-4,.,TRBV3-1,TGTGCCAGCAGCCAAGAGCCGGGGGGCAAAAACATTCAGTACTTC,CASSQEPGGKNIQYF
TRBD1,TRBJ1-6,.,TRBV7-9,TGTGCCAGCAGCCAAACACAGGGGGCGAGTAATTCACCCCTCCACTTT,CASSQTQGASNSPLHF
TRBD1,TRBJ2-5,.,TRBV4-1,TGCGCCAGCAGCCAAGAAGGGGGCTACGCCGAGGCCCAGTACTTC,CASSQEGGYAEAQYF
.,TRBJ2-7,few,TRBV2,TGTGCCAGCACCCCGACAGGTGGGTCGTTCTCCTACGAGCAGTACTTC,CASTPTGGSFSYEQYF
.,TRBJ1-4,.,TRBV20-1,TGCAGTGCTAGAGGAAGGGTTATATATGAAAAACTGTTTTTT,CSARGRVIYEKLFF
TRBD2,TRBJ2-5,.,TRBV3-1,TGTGCCAGCAGCGGCCGGACTAGCCAGACCAGAGAGACCCAGTACTTC,CASSGRTSQTRETQYF
TRBD1,TRBJ1-2,.,TRBV20-1,TGCAGTGCTGGGACAGGCGGAGGCTACACCTTC,CSAGTGGGYTF
.,TRBJ1-5,.,TRBV5-5,TGTGCCAGCAGCTTGAGTTGGTCACCGGTAAATCAGCCCCAGCATTTT,CASSLSWSPVNQPQHF
TRBD1,TRBJ2-4,.,TRBV20-1,TGCAGTGCTAGAGACCGGGACAGTATCGGCAAAAACATTCAGTACTTC,CSARDRDSIGKNIQYF
TRBD2,TRBJ2-7,few,TRBV6-6,TGTGCCAGCAGTTACTCGTCTAGCGGGGACACCTGGGAGCAGTACTTC,CASSYSSSGDTWEQYF
.,TRBJ2-3,few,TRBV20-1,TGCAGTGCGGAGCGGGCCACGGGCGCAGATACGCAGTATTTT,CSAERATGADTQYF
TRBD1,TRBJ2-5,.,TRBV11-2,TGTGCCAGCAGCTGGGCGACAGGGGGCACGGAGACCCAGTACTTC,CASSWATGGTETQYF
.,TRBJ1-5,.,TRBV6-2/TRBV6-3,TGTGCCAGCAGTTACACCGGGCGACAGCCCCAGCATTTT,CASSYTGRQPQHF
.,TRBJ2-7,many,TRBV3-1,TGTGCCAGCAGTCAGGGGGGTTTCTACGAGCAGTACTTC,CASSQGGFYEQYF
TRBD1,TRBJ2-1,.,TRBV5-1,TGCGCCAGCAGCTTGTTCGACAGGGAAAGCTCCTACAATGAGCAGTTCTTC,CASSLFDRESSYNEQFF
TRBD2,TRBJ2-3,many,TRBV29-1,TGCAGCGTTGGAAGAAGGGACGGGAGGAGCACAGATACGCAGTATTTT,CSVGRRDGRSTDTQYF
.,TRBJ1-2,many,TRBV7-9,TGTGCCAGCAGCTTAGTTCTCGGCGGCTACACCTTC,CASSLVLGGYTF
.,TRBJ1-2,.,TRBV9,TGTGCCAGCAGCGGCAATGGGGGATTTGACTATGGCTACACCTTC,CASSGNGGFDYGYTF
TRBD2,TRBJ2-7,.,TRBV5-4,TGTGCCAGCAGCTCAAGACTAGCCGAGCAGTACTTC,CASSSRLAEQYF
.,TRBJ2-5,few,TRBV20-1,TGCAGTGCTAGAGATTCCAGGTTTCTAGAGACCCAGTACTTC,CSARDSRFLETQYF
.,TRBJ2-5,.,TRBV5-6,TGTGCCAGCAGCTTGGTAGGGCAGGGGATTAGCAATGAGCAGTACTTC,CASSLVGQGISNEQYF
.,TRBJ2-3,.,TRBV19,TGTGCCAGTTGTTATTGGACTCCCTCCCTGAGCACAGATACGCAGTATTTT,CASCYWTPSLSTDTQYF
.,TRBJ2-7,.,TRBV29-1,TGCAGCGTTGACCTCAAGGGCATCAGGACTAACTCCTACGAGCAGTACTTC,CSVDLKGIRTNSYEQYF
.,TRBJ1-2,.,TRBV5-4,TGTGCCAGCAGCTCCGGGAGAGAGTTCTATGGCTACACCTTC,CASSSGREFYGYTF
.,TRBJ1-5,few,TRBV28,TGTGCCAGCGACGAGAACAGAAATCAGCCCCAGCATTTT,CASDENRNQPQHF
.,TRBJ2-5,.,TRBV7-2,TGTGCCAGCAGCTTATCAATATCGGAGACCCAGTACTTC,CASSLSISETQYF
TRBD2,TRBJ2-1,.,TRBV6-5,TGTGCCAGCAGTTACTTAGGACTAGGGGAAGTTGAGCAGTTCTTC,CASSYLGLGEVEQFF
.,TRBJ2-5,.,TRBV7-2,TGTGCCAGCAGCTTAGCGGAGGGAGTCGAGACCCAGTACTTC,CASSLAEGVETQYF
.,TRBJ2-7,.,TRBV20-1,TGCAGTGTTCAGGGCACGGGATACGAGCAGTACTTC,CSVQGTGYEQYF
.,TRBJ1-1,few,TRBV7-9,TGTGCCAGCAGCTTTTCGGACAGATGGAACACTGAAGCTTTCTTT,CASSFSDRWNTEAFF
TRBD2,TRBJ2-7,.,TRBV10-3,TGTGCCATCAGTGAGTCGGGTCAACTAGCGGGAGTCGCGGCCTACGAGCAGTACTTC,CAISESGQLAGVAAYEQYF